The sample holds many counts of the clone carrying this T cell receptor beta chain. Its target is unknown. The record originates from a study of CD8+CD57+ T cells in acquired aplastic anemia. On the study more broadly: Sorted CD4+ and CD8+ cell DNA averaged approximately 3 ug. General study findings and limits: Significance was not reached for CD8+ Simpson's diversity between patients and controls.

Sequencing involved patients with CD8+CD57+ cell expansion previously shown by flow cytometry. Severe acquired aplastic anemia was present in all patients. From germline, CDR1 is SEHNR and CDR2 FQNEAQ (reference sequence). The CDR3 covers 11 residues. The V gene end was trimmed by 9 bases and the J gene end by 6 bases; junction bases not matched to a gene: 3. Genomic DNA provided the template from which TCR beta VDJ and CDR3 profiles were obtained. MiXCR was run by TCRdb on the reads, yielding one entry per CDR3 protein. The repertoire holds around 180,000 distinct CDR3 sequences, with about half as singletons.

Sequencing input: sorted CD4+, CD8+, or CD8+CD57+ T cells (not recorded which) from PBMCs. This TCR was recovered from a human donor with aplastic anemia. The J gene is TRBJ2-3, the V gene TRBV7-9; 7 bases agree with TRBD1. CDR3 sequence: CASKDRDTQYF. For the CDR3, the DNA is TGTGCCAGTAAGGACAGGGATACGCAGTATTTT.